Sequencing of this TCR beta chain was carried out in a study of cytomegalovirus exposure and HLA in healthy donors. Study at large: Of all 400 or so donors who were genotyped, under 90% belonged to the Caucasian-associated ancestry cluster. Study outcomes and limitations: Reports indicated that the classifier achieved high specificity and sensitivity in diagnosing cytomegalovirus status. Later work showed greater clonal expansion in HLA-associated TCR beta chains than in equally common others.

As regards this clone: Its antigen is unknown.

The CDR3 is 15 residues long. V was pared by 0 bases and J by 4 bases, with 16 bases between. The germline gives CDR1 GTSNPN, CDR2 SVGIG (reference sequence). The primer mix had 60 Vbeta and 13 Jbeta primers. TCRdb's copy holds only in-frame clones and misses some; the assay was immunoSEQ multiplex PCR. The sample spans about 43,000 clones; the ten largest clones claim around 1.8%. The clonotype originates from a woman younger than 45 in good health and CMV-seronegative. Sequencing was carried out using PBMCs. The gene calls are TRBV30 and TRBJ2-7, with a weak D call TRBD2 (5 bases). DNA for the CDR3: TGTGCCTGGAGTGTGGGGTCCCCGGGATTATACGAGCAGTACTTC. It yields the protein CAWSVGSPGLYEQYF.